This TCR beta chain was observed in a study of OX40 agonist ivuxolimab in advanced cancers. This clone was observed a single time. TCRdb's copy holds only in-frame clones and misses some; the assay was immunoSEQ multiplex PCR. The repertoire holds around 56,000 clones, with approximately 83% as singletons. The V and J ends lost 4 bases and 15 bases, in that order; junction bases with no gene match: 8. This CDR3 has 12 residues. Germline CDR1 reads SGHAT; CDR2 reads FQNNGV. The receptor comes from an adult with an advanced solid tumor such as melanoma, head and neck, liver or kidney cancer. Source: CD4+ or CD8+ T cells sorted from blood, taken in a trial of the OX40 agonist ivuxolimab. The chain couples TRBV11-2 to TRBJ2-1; 8 bases fit TRBD2. The CDR3: CASSWAGTSPFF. For the CDR3, the DNA is TGTGCCAGCAGCTGGGCCGGGACTAGTCCGTTCTTC.